Shown below are 20 T cell receptor beta chains from a single sample sequenced in a study of T-cell memory formation after mild COVID-19. TCRdb redid the calling of the 5' RACE reads with MiXCR, one entry per CDR3 protein. Among 350,000 to 450,000 distinct CDR3 sequences listed, over 15% were seen once. Specimen: PBMCs or a T cell subset sorted from them (not recorded which). Every receptor here comes from an adult woman who had mild COVID-19 (a few samples of this study predate the infection). Cell type and time point are not known.

This clonotype was seen a few times. A single base separates this from a much larger clone, so it may be a read error. This rearrangement joins TRBV20-1 to TRBJ2-7, with 11 nucleotides matching TRBD1. V trimming: 3 bases; J trimming: 0 bases; junction bases outside the gene matches: 10. CDR1 DFQATT and CDR2 SNEGSKA come from the germline V gene (reference sequence). The CDR3 has 17 amino acids. This chain's CDR3 is CSARSGTGGRFSYEQYF. The CDR3 DNA follows: TGCAGTGCTAGGTCCGGGACAGGGGGACGATTCTCCTACGAGCAGTACTTC.

This clonotype was observed a few times. The V gene is TRBV4-1, the J gene TRBJ2-7; TRBD1 or TRBD2 may be the D gene (5 bases each). Trimming took off 4 bases at V and 0 bases at J, with 16 bases between the two ends. Germline V gives CDR1 MGHRA, CDR2 YSYEKL. This CDR3 is built from 16 residues. CDR3 DNA: TGCGCCAGCAGCCCCGGGGACGGATCCAGCTCCTACGAGCAGTACTTC. Amino acids: CASSPGDGSSSYEQYF.

This clonotype has a handful of counts. The gene calls are TRBV30 and TRBJ2-3; 7 bases map to TRBD1. This CDR3 is built from 14 residues. Germline lookup yields CDR1 GTSNPN and CDR2 SVGIG (reference sequence). Trimming took 2 bases from V and 11 from J; bases not matched to a gene: 13. CDR3: CAWSPSVRGQRQYF. The CDR3 DNA follows: TGTGCCTGGAGTCCTTCGGTTAGGGGACAGCGGCAGTATTTT.

The rearrangement joins TRBV20-1 to TRBJ2-1, with 7 bases that match TRBD1. The junction had 10 bases not matched to a gene; V was cut back by 1 base and J by 7 bases. Germline loops: CDR1 DFQATT, CDR2 SNEGSKA (reference sequence). This CDR3 region has 15 residues. In DNA form, the CDR3 reads TGCAGTGCTAGAGTTTACAGGGGCATGGAGAATGAGCAGTTCTTC. Translation gives CSARVYRGMENEQFF.

The V gene is TRBV5-1, the J gene TRBJ2-7; TRBD1 aligns across 8 bases. The CDR3 is 15 residues long. Germline trimming cut 4 bases from V and 5 bases from J; bases unmatched to any gene: 11. Germline V gives CDR1 SGHRS, CDR2 YFSETQ. The chain's CDR3 is CASSMPGTGSHEQYF. The CDR3 DNA reads as TGCGCCAGCAGCATGCCAGGGACAGGCTCTCACGAGCAGTACTTC.

This clonotype turned up a few times. This chain joins TRBV19 and TRBJ1-2; D is possibly TRBD1 (5 bases). The CDR3 length is 13 residues. Germline V gene lookup returns CDR1 LNHDA and CDR2 SQIVND (reference sequence). Trimming took off 6 bases at V and 6 bases at J, with 14 bases between the two ends. The CDR3 spells CASSPRTFNGYTF. CDR3 nucleotides: TGTGCCAGTAGCCCACGGACATTCAATGGCTACACCTTC. The variable domain in full, with the rest retrieved from reference TRBV19 and TRBJ1-2, is DGGITQSPKYLFRKEGQNVTLSCEQNLNHDAMYWYRQDPGQGLRLIYYSQIVNDFQKGDIAEGYSVSREKKESFPLTVTSAQKNPTAFYLCASSPRTFNGYTFGSGTRLTVV.

The rearrangement uses TRBV20-1 and TRBJ2-7; possible D gene TRBD2, 6 bases. This CDR3 is 15 amino acids long. In germline, CDR1 is DFQATT, CDR2 SNEGSKA (reference sequence). The ends were cut back, 1 base at V and 1 base at J, with 14 bases in the middle. The CDR3 DNA sequence: TGCAGTGCTAGAGTCTGGTTGGGGGGATCCTACGAGCAGTACTTC. Translating gives CSARVWLGGSYEQYF.

The rearrangement uses TRBV6-5 and TRBJ2-1, with TRBD1 matching 7 bases. CDR1 is MNHEY and CDR2 is SVGAGI in the germline V gene. CDR3 length equals 14 residues. Losses at the gene ends were 2 bases for V and 4 bases for J; bases not matched to a gene: 2. Here the CDR3 DNA reads TGTGCCAGCAGTTACGGGGACAGTTACAATGAGCAGTTCTTC. Translating gives CASSYGDSYNEQFF.

The chain joins TRBV7-9 to TRBJ2-1; D may be TRBD1 or TRBD2 (6 bases each). This CDR3 is built from 15 residues. V was cut by 5 bases and J by 4 bases, with 15 bases left in between. Germline CDR1 and CDR2: SEHNR and FQNEAQ (reference sequence). The CDR3 is CASSPLRGPYNEQFF. The DNA of the CDR3 is TGTGCCAGCAGCCCCCTCCGGGGGCCTTACAATGAGCAGTTCTTC.

This clonotype appeared many times. The V call is TRBV24-1, the J call TRBJ2-3; D gene unclear. The CDR3 is 16 residues long. V was shortened by 3 bases and J by 2 bases, with 14 bases between the two germline ends. Germline-derived CDR1 and CDR2 are KGHDR and SFDVKD. The CDR3 sequence is CATSDPAAESTDTQYF. The CDR3 DNA is TGTGCCACCAGTGATCCTGCGGCGGAATCCACAGATACGCAGTATTTT.

The chain couples TRBV18 to TRBJ2-2; D is tentatively TRBD1 or TRBD2 (5 bases each). CDR3 size: 15 residues. Germline assignment: CDR1 KGHSH and CDR2 LQKENI. V lost 6 bases, J lost 3 bases, and 14 bases lay in between. CDR3 in DNA: TGTGCCAGCTCTACCAACGGGGCGGACACCGGGGAGCTGTTTTTT. This encodes CASSTNGADTGELFF.

This chain connects TRBV7-2 to TRBJ1-4; weak D call: TRBD1 (6 bases). V lost 0 bases and J lost 8, with 13 bases in between. CDR1 is SGHTA, CDR2 FQGNSA, per germline. CDR3 size: 15 residues. As DNA, the CDR3 is TGTGCCAGCAGCTTAGCGAATACGGGGGCAGAAAAACTGTTTTTT. This translates into CASSLANTGAEKLFF.

The chain employs TRBV20-1 and TRBJ1-2; 8 bases are shared with TRBD1. The CDR3 covers 15 residues. Germline V lookup: CDR1 DFQATT, CDR2 SNEGSKA (reference sequence). J gave up 8 bases and V 5 bases, and 16 bases lay outside the gene matches. DNA of the CDR3: TGCAGTGCTCCAAACGCCGACAGGGGCGATGGCGGCTACACCTTC. This translates into CSAPNADRGDGGYTF.

This clonotype was detected only a few times. The chain employs TRBV10-3 and TRBJ2-1, with 12 bases that match TRBD2. This CDR3 comprises 18 residues. Looked up from germline, CDR1 is ENHRY and CDR2 is SYGVKD. Unmatched junction bases numbered 9, after V lost 4 bases and J lost 2 bases. This chain's CDR3 is CAISGLAGGESPYNEQFF. The CDR3 DNA reads as TGTGCCATCAGTGGGCTAGCGGGAGGGGAAAGCCCCTACAATGAGCAGTTCTTC.

This clonotype was observed a single time. The chain joins TRBV20-1 to TRBJ2-5; no definite D call. Between the trimmed V and J ends, which lost 0 bases and 2 bases, there was a span of 13 bases. The CDR3 contains 15 residues. The V gene's germline CDR1 is DFQATT and CDR2 SNEGSKA (reference sequence). The CDR3 reads CSARDPARPQETQYF. The DNA for the CDR3 is TGCAGTGCTAGAGATCCGGCCAGGCCTCAAGAGACCCAGTACTTC.

This clonotype was found many times. The rearrangement joins TRBV5-1 to TRBJ2-7; TRBD2 agrees at 13 bases. Losses at the gene ends were 3 bases for V and 5 bases for J; bases not matched to a gene: 2. The CDR3 runs to 14 residues. Germline V lookup: CDR1 SGHRS, CDR2 YFSETQ. The CDR3 nucleotides are TGCGCCAGCAGCTCACTAGCGGGAGGGGACGAGCAGTACTTC. This translates into CASSSLAGGDEQYF. Combining the CDR3 with reference TRBV5-1 and TRBJ2-7 gives the whole variable domain KAGVTQTPRYLIKTRGQQVTLSCSPISGHRSVSWYQQTPGQGLQFLFEYFSETQRNKGNFPGRFSGRQFSNSRSEMNVSTLELGDSALYLCASSSLAGGDEQYFGPGTRLTVT.

The chain is built from TRBV7-6 and TRBJ1-5; D gene unclear. V shed 5 bases and J shed 3 bases, with 14 bases lying between them. CDR1 is SGHVS, CDR2 FNYEAQ, per germline. This CDR3 spans 15 amino acids. CDR3 nucleotides: TGTGCCAGCAGCCCGTTTCCCGGGAACAATCAGCCCCAGCATTTT. As protein: CASSPFPGNNQPQHF.

This clonotype was counted a few times. V gene TRBV29-1 combines with J gene TRBJ2-1; D ambiguous. The germline V gene encodes CDR1 SQVTM and CDR2 ANQGSEA. The germline V and J ends were trimmed by 6 bases and 4 bases, with 10 bases remaining between them. The CDR3 consists of 12 residues. Written as DNA, the CDR3 is TGCAGCGTCGTGAAGGATTACAATGAGCAGTTCTTC. It yields the protein CSVVKDYNEQFF.

The genes are TRBV29-1 and TRBJ2-7, with TRBD1 matching over 7 bases. This CDR3 contains 13 residues. CDR1 is SQVTM and CDR2 is ANQGSEA in the germline V gene. The V segment lost 6 bases and the J segment 2 bases; nucleotides outside the gene matches: 7. The chain's CDR3 is CSVCTGDTYEQYF. DNA of the CDR3: TGCAGCGTATGTACAGGGGACACCTACGAGCAGTACTTC.

The CDR3: CASSANPGTPAYEQYF. CDR3 sequence (DNA): TGTGCCAGCTCGGCCAATCCCGGGACTCCAGCCTACGAGCAGTACTTC. The chain employs TRBV18 and TRBJ2-7; a possible D gene is TRBD2 (6 bases). The CDR3 extends over 16 amino acids. Between the trimmed V and J ends, which lost 6 bases and 2 bases, there was a span of 20 bases. CDR1 is KGHSH and CDR2 is LQKENI in the germline V gene.